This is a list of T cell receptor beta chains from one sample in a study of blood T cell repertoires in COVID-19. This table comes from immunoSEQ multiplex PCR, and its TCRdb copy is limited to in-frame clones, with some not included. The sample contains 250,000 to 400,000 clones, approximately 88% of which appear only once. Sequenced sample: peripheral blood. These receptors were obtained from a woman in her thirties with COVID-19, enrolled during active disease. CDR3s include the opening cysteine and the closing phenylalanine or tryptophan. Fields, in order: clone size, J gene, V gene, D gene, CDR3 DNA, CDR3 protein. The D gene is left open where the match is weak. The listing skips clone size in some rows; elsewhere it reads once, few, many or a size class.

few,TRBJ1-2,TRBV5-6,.,TGTGCCAGCAGCTTGCAGGGGACCTATGGCTACACCTTC,CASSLQGTYGYTF
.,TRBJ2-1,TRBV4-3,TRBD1,TGCGCCAGCAGCCAAGCCGGGGACAGCTACTACAATGAGCAGTTCTTC,CASSQAGDSYYNEQFF
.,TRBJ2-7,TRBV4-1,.,TGCGCCAGCAGCCAAAATACAGGGCCTGCCTACGAGCAGTACTTC,CASSQNTGPAYEQYF
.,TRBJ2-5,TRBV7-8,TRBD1,TGTGCCAGCAGGCCACGGTTCAGGGGGGAGACCCAGTACTTC,CASRPRFRGETQYF
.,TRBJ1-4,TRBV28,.,TGTGCCAGCAGTGCCTCGGGGGGGCTAAATGAAAAACTGTTTTTT,CASSASGGLNEKLFF
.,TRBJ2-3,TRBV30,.,TGTGCCTGGAGTGTTACGGGGGACCTCACAGATACGCAGTATTTT,CAWSVTGDLTDTQYF
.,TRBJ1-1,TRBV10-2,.,TGCGCCAGCAGGGGAGGGGGGCCAGGCACTGAAGCTTTCTTT,CASRGGGPGTEAFF
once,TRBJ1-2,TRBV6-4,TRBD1,TGTGCCAGCAGTGACTCTCAGGGGGCGGATGGCTACACCTTC,CASSDSQGADGYTF
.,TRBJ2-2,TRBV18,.,TGTGCCAGCTCACCCCCGGACAGACCCAGGGAGCTGTTTTTT,CASSPPDRPRELFF
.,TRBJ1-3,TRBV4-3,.,TGCGCCAGCAGCCAAGATCCCCGCCAGAACTCTGGAAACACCATATATTTT,CASSQDPRQNSGNTIYF
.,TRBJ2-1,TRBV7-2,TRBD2,TGTGCCAGCAGCTTAGACCCCGGACTAGCACCCTACAATGAGCAGTTCTTC,CASSLDPGLAPYNEQFF
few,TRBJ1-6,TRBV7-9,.,TGTGCCAGCAGCCGAGGGAATTCACCCCTCCACTTT,CASSRGNSPLHF
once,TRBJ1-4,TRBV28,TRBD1,TGTGCCAGCAGTCAGGGACAGCGTAATGAAAAACTGTTTTTT,CASSQGQRNEKLFF
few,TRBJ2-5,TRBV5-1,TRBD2,TGCGCCAGCAGCTTGGGGAATAGCGGGGTCCAAGAGACCCAGTACTTC,CASSLGNSGVQETQYF
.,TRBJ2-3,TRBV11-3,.,TGTGCCAGCAGCTTTTCAGGGCTTGATGCAGATACGCAGTATTTT,CASSFSGLDADTQYF
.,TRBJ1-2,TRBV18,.,TGTGCCACAGTGGGGGGTTCTGATGGCTACACCTTC,CATVGGSDGYTF
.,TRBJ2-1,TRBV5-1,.,TGCGCCAGCAGCTCCGGAGGGAGGGGGAATGAGCAGTTCTTC,CASSSGGRGNEQFF
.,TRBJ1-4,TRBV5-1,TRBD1,TGCGCCAGCAGCTTTAGCGGACAGGGCTTCGAAAAACTGTTTTTT,CASSFSGQGFEKLFF
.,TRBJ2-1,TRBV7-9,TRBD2,TGTGCCAGCAGCTTCGGACTAGCGGCTTACAATGAGCAGTTCTTC,CASSFGLAAYNEQFF
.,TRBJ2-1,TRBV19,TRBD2,TGTGCCAGTAGTAGTAGCGGGGGGGCCGCCGATGAGCAGTTCTTC,CASSSSGGAADEQFF
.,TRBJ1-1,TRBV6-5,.,TGTGCCAGCAGTTCCACAGGGACTGAAGCTTTCTTT,CASSSTGTEAFF
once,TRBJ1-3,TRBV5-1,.,TGCGCCAGCAGCTTGGACGGGAGCTCTGGAAACACCATATATTTT,CASSLDGSSGNTIYF
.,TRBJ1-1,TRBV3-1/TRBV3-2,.,TGTGCCAGCAGCCACGTTCTGAACACTGAAGCTTTCTTT,CASSHVLNTEAFF
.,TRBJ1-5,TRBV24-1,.,TGTGCCACCAGTGGACTGGGCAATCAGCCCCAGCATTTT,CATSGLGNQPQHF
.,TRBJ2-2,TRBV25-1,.,TGTGCCAGCAGGGACACTGCTGGGGGGGAGCTGTTTTTT,CASRDTAGGELFF
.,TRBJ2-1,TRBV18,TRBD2,TGTGCCGCCTCGGGGGGTCGATTACAATACAATGAGCAGTTCTTC,CAASGGRLQYNEQFF
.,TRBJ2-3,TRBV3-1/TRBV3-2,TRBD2,TGTGCCAGCAGCCAGTGGCGGGGGGGCACAGATACGCAGTATTTT,CASSQWRGGTDTQYF
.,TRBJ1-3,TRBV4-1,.,TGCGCCAGCAGCCAAGACAGGGGTATAAACACCATATATTTT,CASSQDRGINTIYF
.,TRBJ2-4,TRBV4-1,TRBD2,TGCGCCAGCAGCCCGGGACTAGCGGGGGGGTTAGCCAAAAACATTCAGTACTTC,CASSPGLAGGLAKNIQYF
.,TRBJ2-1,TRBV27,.,TGTGCCAGCAGTTTAATCCCGCCGGTGCGGGGAAGCTCCTACAATGAGCAGTTCTTC,CASSLIPPVRGSSYNEQFF
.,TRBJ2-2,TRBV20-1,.,TGCAGTGCTAGTTTAACGGGGACCGGGGAGCTGTTTTTT,CSASLTGTGELFF
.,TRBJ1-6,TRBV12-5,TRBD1,TGTGCTAGTGCACAGGGGGCTAATTCACCCCTCCACTTT,CASAQGANSPLHF
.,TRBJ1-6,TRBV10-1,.,TGCGCCAGCAGCCAAGACAGACAGGATTCACCCCTCCACTTT,CASSQDRQDSPLHF
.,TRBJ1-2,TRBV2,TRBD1,TGTGCCAGCAGTGAAGCCCCAGGGGGCGACTATGGCTACACCTTC,CASSEAPGGDYGYTF
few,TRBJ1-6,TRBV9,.,TGTGCCAGCAGCACTCACCTTTCACCCCTCCACTTT,CASSTHLSPLHF
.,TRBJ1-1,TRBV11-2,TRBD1,TGTGCCAGCAGCCGCCGGGACAGGGGGCTCGGGAACACTGAAGCTTTCTTT,CASSRRDRGLGNTEAFF
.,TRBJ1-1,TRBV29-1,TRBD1,TGCAGCGTTGAAGGGGCAGGGGGTACCTTCACTGAAGCTTTCTTT,CSVEGAGGTFTEAFF
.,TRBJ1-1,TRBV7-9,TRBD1,TGTGCCAGCAGCCACCCAAATCGACAGGGCGAGAACACTGAAGCTTTCTTT,CASSHPNRQGENTEAFF
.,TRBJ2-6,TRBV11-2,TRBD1,TGTGCCAGCAGCTGGGACAGGGCGGGGGCCAACGTCCTGACTTTC,CASSWDRAGANVLTF
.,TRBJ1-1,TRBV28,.,TGTGCCAGCAGCCCAAACGGCCGGGTCCGGACTGAAGCTTTCTTT,CASSPNGRVRTEAFF
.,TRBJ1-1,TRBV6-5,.,TGTGCCAGCAGTCAATACGGTGGTGCGAACACTGAAGCTTTCTTT,CASSQYGGANTEAFF
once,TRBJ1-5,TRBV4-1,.,TGCGCCAGCAGCCAAGAGGGAGGGAGTCAGCCCCAGCATTTT,CASSQEGGSQPQHF
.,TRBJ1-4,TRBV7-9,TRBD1,TGTGCCAGCTCCTTAGGGGGCCCAGGGTATGAAAAACTGTTTTTT,CASSLGGPGYEKLFF
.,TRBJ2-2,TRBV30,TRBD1,TGTGCCTGGTCACAGGGGAGCACCGGGGAGCTGTTTTTT,CAWSQGSTGELFF
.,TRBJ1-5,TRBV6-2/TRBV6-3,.,TGTGCCAGCAGCCTAACCGGGGGGCGCGTCGGTCAGCCCCAGCATTTT,CASSLTGGRVGQPQHF
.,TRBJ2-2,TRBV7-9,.,TGTGCCAGCAGCCCCTTTATCGGGGCGAACACCGGGGAGCTGTTTTTT,CASSPFIGANTGELFF
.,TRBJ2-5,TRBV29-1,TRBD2,TGCAGCACAGGACTAGCGGGGGCCTGGTACCAAGAGACCCAGTACTTC,CSTGLAGAWYQETQYF
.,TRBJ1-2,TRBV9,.,TGTGCCAGCAGCGTAGACCGCGGCGGGCGGACCTACCACTATGGCTACACCTTC,CASSVDRGGRTYHYGYTF
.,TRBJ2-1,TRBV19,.,TGTGCCAGTAGTGTAACAGTTTACAATGAGCAGTTCTTC,CASSVTVYNEQFF
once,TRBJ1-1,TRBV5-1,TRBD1,TGCGCCAGCAGCTTGACAGGGGTGAGCACTGAAGCTTTCTTT,CASSLTGVSTEAFF
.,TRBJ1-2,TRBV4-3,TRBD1,TGCGCCAGCAGCCGAGCAACAGGGGCAGGCTATGGCTACACCTTC,CASSRATGAGYGYTF
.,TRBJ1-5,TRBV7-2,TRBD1,TGTGCCAGCAGCGCCGACAGGGGCAATCAGCCCCAGCATTTT,CASSADRGNQPQHF
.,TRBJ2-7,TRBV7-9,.,TGTGCCAGCAGACCTTCGGCAGCGAGCTACGAGCAGTACTTC,CASRPSAASYEQYF
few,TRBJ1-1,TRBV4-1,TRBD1,TGCGCCAGCAGCCAAGACTTTTCCGGGACAGGGGAAATAAACACTGAAGCTTTCTTT,CASSQDFSGTGEINTEAFF
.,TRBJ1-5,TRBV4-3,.,TGCGCCAGCAGCCAAGACTATGTTCGTGATCAGCCCCAGCATTTT,CASSQDYVRDQPQHF
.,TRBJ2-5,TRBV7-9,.,TGTGCCAGCAGCTTGGGCCACCGTGGACAGCTGGCGGAGACCCAGTACTTC,CASSLGHRGQLAETQYF
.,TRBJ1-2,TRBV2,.,TGTGCCAGCAGTGAAACGGGGGATGGCTACACCTTC,CASSETGDGYTF
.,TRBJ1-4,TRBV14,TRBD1,TGTGCCAGCAGTCGGGGACAGGCTACGTTAAATGAAAAACTGTTTTTT,CASSRGQATLNEKLFF
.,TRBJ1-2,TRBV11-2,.,TGTGCCAGCAGCCTCGGGGGGGGCTATGGCTACACCTTC,CASSLGGGYGYTF